Given below is one TCR beta chain in context. Tagging with unique molecular identifiers was applied to individual cDNA molecules. TCRdb reprocessed the 5' RACE reads via MiXCR and lists one record per CDR3 protein. The sample includes approximately 97,000 distinct CDR3 sequences, roughly 9.6% seen only once; the top ten take approximately 4.5%. The sample comes from a study of early T cells in non-severe SARS-CoV-2 infection. Per germline, CDR1 SGHDT and CDR2 YYEEEE. The CDR3 covers 15 residues. With V trimmed by 6 bases and J by 6 bases, 10 bases remained unmatched. The source was whole blood, collected at baseline. This TCR was recovered from an adult who was a healthcare worker with PCR-confirmed SARS-CoV-2 infection or an uninfected control (not recorded which). The chain carries TRBV5-6 and TRBJ2-1, with 9 bases identical to TRBD1. CDR3 coding DNA: TGTGCCAGCACCCCGGGACAGGGTTATTTCAATGAGCAGTTCTTC. The encoded protein is CASTPGQGYFNEQFF.